These 21 T cell receptor beta chains were sequenced from one sample in a study of cytomegalovirus exposure and HLA in healthy donors. Primers: 60 Vbeta forward and 13 Jbeta reverse. The method was immunoSEQ multiplex PCR; TCRdb's version includes in-frame clones alone and lacks a portion of them. The data hold 150,000 to 200,000 clones, with 62% observed a single time. Sequencing used PBMCs. These TCRs come from a man aged 40-49 years in good health and CMV-seronegative.

The chain carries TRBV9 and TRBJ2-5; possibly TRBD1 for D (6 bases). Germline V gives CDR1 SGDLS, CDR2 YYNGEE. The CDR3 runs 15 residues. The V and J ends lost 3 bases and 4 bases respectively, with 16 bases between them. The CDR3 here is CASSARSTGTETQYF. CDR3 sequence (DNA): TGTGCCAGCAGCGCACGCTCCACAGGGACAGAGACCCAGTACTTC.

The chain combines TRBV6-6 with TRBJ1-2; no reliable D call. The CDR3 has 14 residues. Between the trimmed V and J ends, which lost 2 bases and 0 bases, there was a span of 7 bases. The germline V gene has CDR1 MNHNY and CDR2 SVGAGI (reference sequence). The CDR3 nucleotides read TGTGCCAGCAGTTACATCAGGTCTAACTATGGCTACACCTTC. It yields the protein CASSYIRSNYGYTF.

With regard to this clone: One junction end disagrees with the germline gene, perhaps due to a read error. CDR3 sequence: CASSQDTGQGVQGTQYF. CDR3 DNA sequence: TGCGCCAGCAGCCAAGATACGGGACAGGGGGTTCAAGGGACCCAGTACTTC. The V gene is TRBV4-1, the J gene TRBJ2-5; 11 bases line up with TRBD1. Germline V gene sequence: CDR1 MGHRA, CDR2 YSYEKL. The CDR3 totals 17 residues.

DNA of the CDR3: TGTGCCAGTAGTACTATATCCGGGTACAATGAGCAGTTCTTC. Its translation is CASSTISGYNEQFF. The genes are TRBV19 and TRBJ2-1, with D uncertain. The germline V gene has CDR1 LNHDA and CDR2 SQIVND (reference sequence). V was pared by 4 bases and J by 4 bases, with 11 bases between. There are 14 residues in the CDR3.

This clone has more than one count but fewer than ten. The CDR3 region has the DNA TGTGCCATCAGCCTGACAGGGTACAATGAGCAGTTCTTC. Protein sequence: CAISLTGYNEQFF. The chain recombines TRBV10-3 with TRBJ2-1; 7 bases align to TRBD1. J lost 4 bases, V lost 6 bases, and 3 bases had no gene match. From germline, CDR1 is ENHRY and CDR2 SYGVKD. This CDR3 region has 13 residues.

The genes are TRBV6-6 and TRBJ2-2; possible D gene TRBD1, 6 bases. Germline V CDR1 and CDR2: MNHNY, SVGAGI (reference sequence). Trimming removed 4 bases at V and 7 bases at J, with 13 bases between. This CDR3 region has 14 residues. The CDR3 sequence is CASSSDRFNGELFF. For the CDR3, the DNA is TGTGCCAGCAGTTCCGACAGGTTCAACGGGGAGCTGTTTTTT.

The J gene is TRBJ2-3, the V gene TRBV7-3; D is unclear. There are 14 residues in the CDR3. Germline CDR1 SGHTA, CDR2 FQGTGA. Trimming removed 1 base from V and 2 bases from J, with 7 bases in between. The CDR3 nucleotides are TGTGCCAGCAGCTTAAACTACCACACAGATACGCAGTATTTT. The encoded protein is CASSLNYHTDTQYF. The complete variable domain, with remaining parts taken from reference TRBV7-3 and TRBJ2-3, reads GAGVSQTPSNKVTEKGKYVELRCDPISGHTALYWYRQSLGQGPEFLIYFQGTGAADDSGLPNDRFFAVRPEGSVSTLKIQRTERGDSAVYLCASSLNYHTDTQYFGPGTRLTVL.

J is TRBJ1-5 and V is TRBV4-1; 7 bases line up with TRBD1. Germline lookup yields CDR1 MGHRA and CDR2 YSYEKL. CDR3 length equals 19 residues. After removal of 3 bases from V and 3 bases from J, the junction contained 17 bases not matched to a gene. Here the CDR3 reads CASSQKGDTGTANNQPQHF. CDR3 DNA: TGCGCCAGCAGCCAGAAGGGGGACACCGGGACAGCAAACAATCAGCCCCAGCATTTT.

V is TRBV29-1 and J is TRBJ2-2, with 9 bases fitting TRBD1. Germline loops: CDR1 SQVTM, CDR2 ANQGSEA. CDR3 length: 14 amino acids. J gave up 5 bases and V 8 bases, and 9 bases lay outside the gene matches. DNA for the CDR3: TGCAGCCACTCCGGGACAGGGAGGACCGGGGAGCTGTTTTTT. As protein: CSHSGTGRTGELFF.

The chain is built from TRBV7-3 and TRBJ2-5, with D perhaps TRBD2 (6 bases). Germline assignment: CDR1 SGHTA and CDR2 FQGTGA. CDR3 length: 16 amino acids. Deletions cut 3 bases from V and 5 bases from J, with 19 bases between. CDR3 protein: CASSFGSGLEGETQYF. The CDR3 bases are TGTGCCAGCAGCTTTGGGAGCGGGTTGGAGGGGGAGACCCAGTACTTC.

This chain uses TRBV29-1 with TRBJ1-1; no definite D call. Germline V gives CDR1 SQVTM, CDR2 ANQGSEA. V was trimmed by 6 bases and J by 3 bases, leaving 2 bases between them. The CDR3 has 9 amino acids. The CDR3 region is CSVDTEAFF. The CDR3 DNA reads as TGCAGCGTCGACACTGAAGCTTTCTTT.

Only a few counts were recorded for this clone. The chain has TRBV18 and TRBJ2-7; D is unclear. The CDR3 contains 14 residues. Germline V lookup: CDR1 KGHSH, CDR2 LQKENI. Trimming took off 0 bases at V and 3 bases at J, with 9 bases between the two ends. The CDR3 nucleotides read TGTGCCAGCTCACCACCGACACAGAACTACGAGCAGTACTTC. Translation gives CASSPPTQNYEQYF.

This clone was recorded a few times. The chain employs TRBV7-2 and TRBJ2-4, with 7 bases matching TRBD1. Germline assignment: CDR1 SGHTA and CDR2 FQGNSA. CDR3 length equals 13 residues. V trimming: 6 bases; J trimming: 5 bases; junction bases outside the gene matches: 4. This CDR3 reads CASRQGIENIQYF. The DNA of the CDR3 is TGTGCCAGCAGACAGGGGATTGAAAACATTCAGTACTTC. The whole variable domain, filled in from reference TRBV7-2 and TRBJ2-4, reads GAGVSQSPSNKVTEKGKDVELRCDPISGHTALYWYRQSLGQGLEFLIYFQGNSAPDKSGLPSDRFSAERTGGSVSTLTIQRTQQEDSAVYLCASRQGIENIQYFGAGTRLSVL.

This clone was seen only a few times. This chain joins TRBV30 and TRBJ2-7; D perhaps matches TRBD2 (5 bases). Germline-derived CDR1 and CDR2 are GTSNPN and SVGIG (reference sequence). V shed 3 bases and J shed 6 bases, with 18 bases lying between them. The CDR3 extends over 14 amino acids. For the CDR3, the DNA is TGTGCCTGGAGGGGAAGAGGGTCCGCATTCGAGCAGTACTTC. It yields the protein CAWRGRGSAFEQYF. The full variable domain, with the rest looked up from reference TRBV30 and TRBJ2-7, is SQTIHQWPATLVQPVGSPLSLECTVEGTSNPNLYWYRQAAGRGLQLLFYSVGIGQISSEVPQNLSASRPQDRQFILSSKKLLLSDSGFYLCAWRGRGSAFEQYFGPGTRLTVT.

This rearrangement joins TRBV11-2 to TRBJ2-3; no firm D call. The CDR3 sequence is 13 residues long. V lost 6 bases, J lost 1 base, and 8 bases lay in between. CDR1 and CDR2 (germline): SGHAT, FQNNGV. CDR3 sequence: CASRTVGTDTQYF. CDR3 nucleotide sequence: TGTGCCAGCAGGACTGTAGGCACAGATACGCAGTATTTT.

A note on this clone: The germline gene is not matched at one end of the junction; a read error may be the cause. V and J are TRBV7-7 and TRBJ2-5; 11 bases match TRBD2. The CDR3 is 15 amino acids. Germline-derived CDR1 and CDR2 are SSHAT and FNYEAQ (reference sequence). The CDR3 protein is CASSLVPSGRETQYF. The CDR3 DNA is TGTGCTAGCAGCTTAGTACCTAGCGGGAGGGAGACCCAGTACTTC.

The gene calls are TRBV27 and TRBJ2-1, with 8 bases matching TRBD1. The V segment lost 6 bases and the J segment 6 bases; nucleotides outside the gene matches: 10. Germline loops: CDR1 MNHEY, CDR2 SMNVEV (reference sequence). CDR3 length: 15 residues. The DNA of the CDR3 is TGTGCCAGCAGGCCGGACAGGGTGATAGGCAATGAGCAGTTCTTC. It translates to CASRPDRVIGNEQFF.

This clone was recorded a few times. The V and J genes are TRBV18 and TRBJ2-7, with D tentatively TRBD1 (5 bases). V dropped 6 bases and J dropped 6 bases, with 18 bases sitting between them. This CDR3 comprises 14 residues. CDR1 is KGHSH and CDR2 is LQKENI in the germline V gene. CDR3 sequence: CASSQRQWMGEQYF. The CDR3 nucleotides are TGTGCCAGCTCTCAACGACAGTGGATGGGCGAGCAGTACTTC.

The V call is TRBV6-6, the J call TRBJ1-3, with D possibly being TRBD1 (6 bases). Trimming left V 6 bases short and J 2 bases short, with 14 bases between. Germline values: CDR1 MNHNY, CDR2 SVGAGI (reference sequence). This CDR3 is 15 amino acids long. CDR3 in amino acids: CASSEQTGTGNTIYF. CDR3 coding DNA: TGTGCCAGCAGCGAACAAACAGGGACTGGAAACACCATATATTTT.

This clone turned up a few times. CDR3 amino acids: CASSYRGGEQYF. As DNA, the CDR3 is TGTGCCAGCAGTTACCGGGGGGGGGAGCAGTACTTC. The chain employs TRBV6-5 and TRBJ2-7; 8 nucleotides align to TRBD2. CDR1 MNHEY and CDR2 SVGAGI come from the germline V gene. The length of the CDR3 is 12 residues. V shed 2 bases and J 7 bases; nucleotides not matched to a gene: 1.

The V call is TRBV7-2, the J call TRBJ2-5; D is perhaps TRBD2 (5 bases). This CDR3 spans 14 amino acids. Per the germline V gene, CDR1 is SGHTA and CDR2 is FQGNSA. V was pared by 6 bases and J by 2 bases, with 13 bases between. The CDR3 nucleotides are TGTGCCAGCAGTCGACGGCCGGGGCAAGAGACCCAGTACTTC. Its protein product is CASSRRPGQETQYF.